The sequence of this T cell receptor beta chain was determined in a study of Graves' ophthalmopathy and Graves' hyperthyroidism. Study-level information: Peripheral blood was gathered at first diagnosis, ahead of any treatment whatsoever.

Researchers took RNA transcripts and amplified TCR beta CDR3 regions from them. Amplification began with first-round RT-PCR using HTBI primers, then second-round multiplex PCR was performed. TCRdb reprocessed the multiplex PCR reads via MiXCR and lists one record per CDR3 protein. The sample lists hundreds of thousands of distinct CDR3 sequences; about 20% were seen once. The V gene's germline CDR1 is PRHDT and CDR2 FYEKMQ (reference sequence). The CDR3 covers 16 residues. Trimming pared 11 bases from V and 0 bases from J, leaving 23 bases between. This clonotype was counted a few times. By definition, stable hyperthyroidism involved no ophthalmopathy within 18 months of follow-up. Hyperthyroidism patients had new diagnoses, durations under 2 months, and ages of 18 to 65. Each diagnosis was determined on the basis of clinical symptoms, serum thyroxine, TRAb, thyroid ultrasound and orbital computed tomography.

The clonotype was recovered from a woman between 18 and 29 years old with stable Graves' hyperthyroidism. Some clones in this sample may be carry-over from other donors' samples. Material for sequencing was peripheral blood. The V and J genes are TRBV13 and TRBJ2-7; D gene unclear. The DNA for the CDR3 is TGTGCCTCGAAGACCCCGACGGCAGTCGGCTCCTACGAGCAGTACTTC. This codes for CASKTPTAVGSYEQYF.